Listed below are T cell receptor beta chains from one sample, sequenced in a study of shared clonotypes between healthy human individuals. TCRdb's copy holds only in-frame clones and misses some; the assay was immunoSEQ multiplex PCR. The profile shows roughly 500,000 clones, roughly 78% of them singletons. Sequenced input: PBMCs. The receptors shown here come from a woman in her thirties or forties in good health. Some clones in this sample may be carry-over from other donors' samples. Both conserved end residues are part of each CDR3. The D gene is left open where the match is weak. Expanded clones get a size class; other rows say once, few or many, or leave the size out.

j_gene: TRBJ2-7
len: 15
abundance: .
v_gene: TRBV11-2
d_gene: .
CDR3aa: CASSLEAPYSYEQYF
CDR3nt: TGTGCCAGCAGCTTAGAGGCCCCTTACTCCTACGAGCAGTACTTC

j_gene: TRBJ2-2
len: 12
abundance: few
v_gene: TRBV28
d_gene: .
CDR3aa: CASMSGGGELFF
CDR3nt: TGTGCCAGCATGTCCGGGGGAGGGGAGCTGTTTTTT

j_gene: TRBJ2-2
len: 17
abundance: .
v_gene: TRBV25-1
d_gene: .
CDR3aa: CASSPVGGLASPGELFF
CDR3nt: TGTGCCAGCAGCCCCGTAGGGGGCCTAGCGTCCCCCGGGGAGCTGTTTTTT

j_gene: TRBJ2-5
len: 15
abundance: .
v_gene: TRBV6-1
d_gene: .
CDR3aa: CASNPGAVFQETQYF
CDR3nt: TGTGCCAGCAACCCCGGGGCCGTATTCCAAGAGACCCAGTACTTC

j_gene: TRBJ1-5
len: 15
abundance: many
v_gene: TRBV6-6
d_gene: .
CDR3aa: CASIRATGYNQPQHF
CDR3nt: TGTGCCAGCATCAGGGCGACAGGATACAATCAGCCCCAGCATTTT

j_gene: TRBJ2-1
len: 14
abundance: .
v_gene: TRBV7-8
d_gene: TRBD1
CDR3aa: CASSSGTGNNEQFF
CDR3nt: TGTGCCAGCAGCTCCGGGACAGGGAACAATGAGCAGTTCTTC

j_gene: TRBJ2-7
len: 14
abundance: .
v_gene: TRBV5-5
d_gene: TRBD2
CDR3aa: CASSPGGWGYEQYF
CDR3nt: TGTGCCAGCAGCCCGGGGGGTTGGGGATACGAGCAGTACTTC

j_gene: TRBJ2-7
len: 17
abundance: .
v_gene: TRBV27
d_gene: TRBD2
CDR3aa: CASSFKISTSGTYEQYF
CDR3nt: TGTGCCAGCAGTTTTAAGATCTCGACTAGCGGTACCTACGAGCAGTACTTC

j_gene: TRBJ2-7
len: 14
abundance: .
v_gene: TRBV18
d_gene: .
CDR3aa: CASSPSGSTYEQYF
CDR3nt: TGTGCCAGCTCACCATCTGGTAGTACCTACGAGCAGTACTTC

j_gene: TRBJ2-2
len: 17
abundance: .
v_gene: TRBV5-4
d_gene: TRBD2
CDR3aa: CASSLPLAGPNTGELFF
CDR3nt: TGTGCCAGCAGCTTGCCCCTAGCGGGACCGAACACCGGGGAGCTGTTTTTT

j_gene: TRBJ2-3
len: 16
abundance: .
v_gene: TRBV10-1
d_gene: TRBD2
CDR3aa: CASSPRPLAAGGTQYF
CDR3nt: TGCGCCAGCAGCCCTCGGCCACTAGCGGCGGGCGGTACGCAGTATTTT

j_gene: TRBJ2-3
len: 17
abundance: .
v_gene: TRBV28
d_gene: TRBD2
CDR3aa: CASSSPGLAMAADTQYF
CDR3nt: TGTGCCAGCAGTTCACCAGGACTAGCCATGGCCGCAGATACGCAGTATTTT

j_gene: TRBJ1-5
len: 15
abundance: .
v_gene: TRBV4-3
d_gene: .
CDR3aa: CASSQDSGSNQPQHF
CDR3nt: TGCGCCAGCAGCCAAGATTCGGGGAGCAATCAGCCCCAGCATTTT

j_gene: TRBJ2-2
len: 15
abundance: few
v_gene: TRBV7-6
d_gene: .
CDR3aa: CASSDDGQSTGELFF
CDR3nt: TGTGCCAGCAGCGACGATGGACAGTCCACCGGGGAGCTGTTTTTT

j_gene: TRBJ2-2
len: 15
abundance: .
v_gene: TRBV19
d_gene: .
CDR3aa: CASSLGRGHAGELFF
CDR3nt: TGTGCCAGTAGTCTCGGCCGGGGGCATGCCGGGGAGCTGTTTTTT

j_gene: TRBJ2-2
len: 16
abundance: once
v_gene: TRBV5-5
d_gene: .
CDR3aa: CASSLFRDGSTGELFF
CDR3nt: TGTGCCAGCAGCTTGTTCCGGGACGGGTCGACCGGGGAGCTGTTTTTT

j_gene: TRBJ2-7
len: 14
abundance: few
v_gene: TRBV5-1
d_gene: TRBD2
CDR3aa: CASSSGLANDEQYF
CDR3nt: TGCGCCAGCAGCTCGGGACTAGCGAACGACGAGCAGTACTTC

j_gene: TRBJ2-2
len: 14
abundance: .
v_gene: TRBV4-1
d_gene: .
CDR3aa: CASSQFANTGELFF
CDR3nt: TGCGCCAGCAGCCAATTCGCGAACACCGGGGAGCTGTTTTTT

j_gene: TRBJ2-3
len: 13
abundance: .
v_gene: TRBV28
d_gene: .
CDR3aa: CASSLEWEDTQYF
CDR3nt: TGTGCCAGCAGTTTAGAGTGGGAGGATACGCAGTATTTT

j_gene: TRBJ1-5
len: 17
abundance: .
v_gene: TRBV15
d_gene: .
CDR3aa: CATSRDERARSNQPQHF
CDR3nt: TGTGCCACCAGCAGAGATGAGAGGGCTCGGAGCAATCAGCCCCAGCATTTT

j_gene: TRBJ1-1
len: 13
abundance: .
v_gene: TRBV5-1
d_gene: .
CDR3aa: CASSLDMNTEAFF
CDR3nt: TGCGCCAGCAGCTTGGATATGAACACTGAAGCTTTCTTT

j_gene: TRBJ2-1
len: 13
abundance: .
v_gene: TRBV6-6
d_gene: .
CDR3aa: CASMDREYNEQFF
CDR3nt: TGTGCCAGCATGGACAGAGAATACAATGAGCAGTTCTTC

j_gene: TRBJ1-5
len: 14
abundance: .
v_gene: TRBV6-6
d_gene: .
CDR3aa: CASSYGGAVQPQHF
CDR3nt: TGTGCCAGCAGTTACGGGGGGGCTGTTCAGCCCCAGCATTTT

j_gene: TRBJ2-2
len: 17
abundance: .
v_gene: TRBV5-4
d_gene: TRBD1
CDR3aa: CASSPDLQGANTGELFF
CDR3nt: TGTGCCAGCAGCCCCGACCTACAGGGGGCGAACACCGGGGAGCTGTTTTTT

j_gene: TRBJ1-3
len: 15
abundance: .
v_gene: TRBV18
d_gene: .
CDR3aa: CASSPFTDPGNTIYF
CDR3nt: TGTGCCAGCTCACCATTCACGGACCCTGGAAACACCATATATTTT

j_gene: TRBJ2-7
len: 15
abundance: .
v_gene: TRBV7-6
d_gene: .
CDR3aa: CASSLFLGKTYEQYF
CDR3nt: TGTGCCAGCAGCTTATTCTTGGGGAAGACCTACGAGCAGTACTTC

j_gene: TRBJ2-3
len: 14
abundance: .
v_gene: TRBV30
d_gene: .
CDR3aa: CAWSEGVGTDTQYF
CDR3nt: TGTGCCTGGAGTGAGGGCGTTGGCACAGATACGCAGTATTTT

j_gene: TRBJ2-7
len: 13
abundance: .
v_gene: TRBV7-9
d_gene: .
CDR3aa: CASSLTDGYGQYF
CDR3nt: TGTGCCAGCAGCTTAACCGACGGCTACGGGCAGTACTTC

j_gene: TRBJ2-1
len: 15
abundance: .
v_gene: TRBV29-1
d_gene: TRBD2
CDR3aa: CSVGRGGSSYNEQFF
CDR3nt: TGCAGCGTTGGGAGGGGCGGGAGCTCCTACAATGAGCAGTTCTTC

j_gene: TRBJ2-7
len: 15
abundance: .
v_gene: TRBV11-2
d_gene: TRBD2
CDR3aa: CASSLALAGAYEQYF
CDR3nt: TGTGCCAGCAGCTTAGCCCTAGCGGGAGCCTACGAGCAGTACTTC

j_gene: TRBJ2-3
len: 13
abundance: few
v_gene: TRBV6-5
d_gene: .
CDR3aa: CASRLPGADTQYF
CDR3nt: TGTGCCAGCAGGCTGCCCGGGGCAGATACGCAGTATTTT

j_gene: TRBJ2-1
len: 16
abundance: .
v_gene: TRBV13
d_gene: .
CDR3aa: CASSPKTGTYYNEQFF
CDR3nt: TGTGCCAGCAGCCCAAAAACCGGGACTTACTACAATGAGCAGTTCTTC

j_gene: TRBJ2-3
len: 11
abundance: .
v_gene: TRBV20-1
d_gene: .
CDR3aa: CSARVADTQYF
CDR3nt: TGCAGTGCTAGAGTCGCAGATACGCAGTATTTT

j_gene: TRBJ2-7
len: 13
abundance: once
v_gene: TRBV5-1
d_gene: TRBD1
CDR3aa: CASSLQGTYEQYF
CDR3nt: TGCGCCAGCAGCTTACAGGGGACCTACGAGCAGTACTTC

j_gene: TRBJ2-7
len: 15
abundance: .
v_gene: TRBV27
d_gene: TRBD1
CDR3aa: CASSPTPGQIYEQYF
CDR3nt: TGTGCCAGCAGTCCGACACCGGGACAGATCTACGAGCAGTACTTC

j_gene: TRBJ2-1
len: 15
abundance: .
v_gene: TRBV25-1
d_gene: .
CDR3aa: CASSEYGLGGNEQFF
CDR3nt: TGTGCCAGCAGTGAATATGGGTTGGGGGGCAATGAGCAGTTCTTC

j_gene: TRBJ1-1
len: 13
abundance: .
v_gene: TRBV5-6
d_gene: .
CDR3aa: CASSLEGNTEAFF
CDR3nt: TGTGCCAGCAGCTTGGAAGGGAACACTGAAGCTTTCTTT

j_gene: TRBJ2-3
len: 14
abundance: many
v_gene: TRBV19
d_gene: .
CDR3aa: CASSMIAAADTQYF
CDR3nt: TGTGCCAGTAGTATGATAGCGGCCGCAGATACGCAGTATTTT

j_gene: TRBJ2-1
len: 12
abundance: .
v_gene: TRBV28
d_gene: .
CDR3aa: CASTGPYNEQFF
CDR3nt: TGTGCCTCGACGGGACCTTACAATGAGCAGTTCTTC

j_gene: TRBJ2-3
len: 17
abundance: .
v_gene: TRBV18
d_gene: TRBD1
CDR3aa: CASSPYPDRRQPDTQYF
CDR3nt: TGTGCCAGCTCACCTTACCCGGACAGGAGGCAGCCAGATACGCAGTATTTT

j_gene: TRBJ1-1
len: 14
abundance: few
v_gene: TRBV5-1
d_gene: .
CDR3aa: CASSSGTMNTEAFF
CDR3nt: TGCGCCAGCAGCTCGGGGACGATGAACACTGAAGCTTTCTTT

j_gene: TRBJ1-1
len: 14
abundance: .
v_gene: TRBV5-6
d_gene: .
CDR3aa: CASSYLTAVTEAFF
CDR3nt: TGTGCCAGCAGCTACCTGACAGCCGTCACTGAAGCTTTCTTT

j_gene: TRBJ2-2
len: 15
abundance: once
v_gene: TRBV19
d_gene: .
CDR3aa: CASSTDGTNTGELFF
CDR3nt: TGTGCCAGTAGTACTGACGGGACAAACACCGGGGAGCTGTTTTTT